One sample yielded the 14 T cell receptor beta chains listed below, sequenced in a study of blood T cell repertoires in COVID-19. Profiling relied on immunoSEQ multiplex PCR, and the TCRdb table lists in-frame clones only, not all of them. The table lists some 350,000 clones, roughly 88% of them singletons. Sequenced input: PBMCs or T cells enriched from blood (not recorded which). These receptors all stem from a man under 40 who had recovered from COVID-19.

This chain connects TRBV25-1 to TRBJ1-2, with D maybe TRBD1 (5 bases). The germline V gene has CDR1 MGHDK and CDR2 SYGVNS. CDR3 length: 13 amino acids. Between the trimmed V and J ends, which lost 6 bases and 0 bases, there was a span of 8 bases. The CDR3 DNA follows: TGTGCCAGCAGCTCACAGGCTAACTATGGCTACACCTTC. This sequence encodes CASSSQANYGYTF.

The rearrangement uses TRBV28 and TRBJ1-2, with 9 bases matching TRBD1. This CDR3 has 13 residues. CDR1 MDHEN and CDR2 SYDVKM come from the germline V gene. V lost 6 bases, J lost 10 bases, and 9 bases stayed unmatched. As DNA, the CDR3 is TGTGCCAGCAGCCCGGGACAGGGAGGGAACTACACCTTC. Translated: CASSPGQGGNYTF.

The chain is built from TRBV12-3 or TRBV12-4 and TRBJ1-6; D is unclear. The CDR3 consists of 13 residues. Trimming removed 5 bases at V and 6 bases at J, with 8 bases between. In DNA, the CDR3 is TGTGCCAGCAGTCGCGGATCTAATTCACCCCTCCACTTT. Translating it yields CASSRGSNSPLHF.

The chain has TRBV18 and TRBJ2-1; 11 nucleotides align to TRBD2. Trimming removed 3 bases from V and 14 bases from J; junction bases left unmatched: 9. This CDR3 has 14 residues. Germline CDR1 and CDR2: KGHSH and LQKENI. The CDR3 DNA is TGTGCCAGCTCACCGGCCGGGACTAGCGGCCGAAAGTTCTTC. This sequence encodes CASSPAGTSGRKFF.

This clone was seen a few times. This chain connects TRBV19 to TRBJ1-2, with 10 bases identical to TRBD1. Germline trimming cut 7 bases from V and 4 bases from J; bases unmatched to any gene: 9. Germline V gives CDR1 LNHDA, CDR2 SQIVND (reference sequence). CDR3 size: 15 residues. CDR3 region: CASTRGQGTSYGYTF. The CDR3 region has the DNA TGTGCCAGTACCAGGGGACAGGGGACCTCCTATGGCTACACCTTC.

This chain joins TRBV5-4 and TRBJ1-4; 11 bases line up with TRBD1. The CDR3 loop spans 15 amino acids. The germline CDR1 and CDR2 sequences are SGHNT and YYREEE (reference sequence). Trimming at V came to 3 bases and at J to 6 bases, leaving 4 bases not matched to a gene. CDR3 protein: CASSSGTGGDEKLFF. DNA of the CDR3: TGTGCCAGCAGCTCCGGGACAGGGGGTGATGAAAAACTGTTTTTT.

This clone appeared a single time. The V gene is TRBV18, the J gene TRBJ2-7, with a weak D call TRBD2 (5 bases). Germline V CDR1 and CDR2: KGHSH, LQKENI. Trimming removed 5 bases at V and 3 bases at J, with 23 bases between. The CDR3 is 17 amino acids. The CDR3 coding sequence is TGTGCCAGCTCAGCCGGACGGACCGTTGGACTTTACTACGAGCAGTACTTC. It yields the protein CASSAGRTVGLYYEQYF.

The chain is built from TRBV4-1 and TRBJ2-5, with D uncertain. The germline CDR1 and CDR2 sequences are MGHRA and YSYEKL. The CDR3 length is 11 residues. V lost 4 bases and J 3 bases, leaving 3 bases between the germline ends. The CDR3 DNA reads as TGCGCCAGCAGCCTCAAAGAGACCCAGTACTTC. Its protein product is CASSLKETQYF.

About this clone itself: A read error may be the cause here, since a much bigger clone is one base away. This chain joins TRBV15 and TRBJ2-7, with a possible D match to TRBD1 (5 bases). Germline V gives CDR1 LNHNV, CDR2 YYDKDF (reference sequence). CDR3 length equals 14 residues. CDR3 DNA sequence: TGTGTCACCAGCAGTACCGCGACAGCGAGAGAGCAGTACTTC. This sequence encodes CVTSSTATAREQYF. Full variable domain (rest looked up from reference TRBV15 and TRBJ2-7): DAMVIQNPRYQVTQFGKPVTLSCSQTLNHNVMYWYQQKSSQAPKLLFHYYDKDFNNEADTPDNFQSRRPNTSFCFLDIRSPGLGDTAMYLCVTSSTATAREQYFGPGTRLTVT.

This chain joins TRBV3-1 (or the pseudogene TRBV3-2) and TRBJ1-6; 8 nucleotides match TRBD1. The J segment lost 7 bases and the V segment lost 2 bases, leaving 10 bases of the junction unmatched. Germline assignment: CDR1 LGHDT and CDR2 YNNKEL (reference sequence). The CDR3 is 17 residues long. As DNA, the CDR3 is TGTGCCAGCAGCCAACCAGGACAGGGAATTTCGAATTCACCCCTCCACTTT. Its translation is CASSQPGQGISNSPLHF.

In nucleotides, the CDR3 is TGTGCCTGGAGTGTCGGCAGGGGAGTCTCCTACGAGCAGTACTTC. Translation gives CAWSVGRGVSYEQYF. This chain links TRBV30 with TRBJ2-7; D might be TRBD1 (6 bases). The V end lost 0 bases, the J end lost 0 bases, and 12 bases lay between the germline ends. Germline CDR1 is GTSNPN and CDR2 is SVGIG (reference sequence). This CDR3 has 15 amino acids.

The CDR3 sequence is CASSLDRVGTEAFF. The CDR3 DNA reads TGCGCCAGCAGCTTGGACAGGGTAGGGACTGAAGCTTTCTTT. The chain is built from TRBV5-1 and TRBJ1-1, with D possibly matching TRBD1 (6 bases). Germline CDR1 reads SGHRS; CDR2 reads YFSETQ. The CDR3 sequence is 14 residues long. The germline V and J ends were trimmed by 0 bases and 5 bases, with 11 bases remaining between them.

The CDR3 is CASSDWPQEAYEQYF. The CDR3 DNA is TGTGCCAGCAGTGATTGGCCCCAAGAGGCCTACGAGCAGTACTTC. This chain joins TRBV6-1 and TRBJ2-7; D remains unclear. CDR1 is MNHNS and CDR2 is SASEGT in the germline V gene. This CDR3 is built from 15 residues. Between the trimmed V and J ends, which lost 3 bases and 2 bases, there was a span of 14 bases.

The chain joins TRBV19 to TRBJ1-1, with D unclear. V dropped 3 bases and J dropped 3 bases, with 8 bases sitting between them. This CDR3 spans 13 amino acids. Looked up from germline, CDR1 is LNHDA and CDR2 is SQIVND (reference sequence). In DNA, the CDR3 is TGTGCCAGTAGTATTAGCGGGTACACTGAAGCTTTCTTT. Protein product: CASSISGYTEAFF.